The 8 T cell receptor beta chains reported below all come from one sample, sequenced in a study of T cells after yellow fever vaccination. TCRdb passed the 5' RACE reads through MiXCR, listing each CDR3 protein once. Here the sample spans hundreds of thousands of distinct CDR3 sequences, 9% to 15% being singletons. The sequences come from PBMCs, collected on the day of the yellow fever booster vaccination. The receptors were sampled from a man aged 30 to 45 who received the YFV17D yellow fever vaccine.

The gene calls are TRBV6-2 or TRBV6-3 and TRBJ2-2, with 8 bases that match TRBD2. This CDR3 has 17 amino acids. The ends lost 3 bases at V and 1 base at J; junction bases unmatched: 7. Germline values: CDR1 MNHEY, CDR2 SVGEGT. Here the CDR3 reads CASSYAGTRVNTGELFF. DNA of the CDR3: TGTGCCAGCAGTTATGCCGGGACTAGGGTGAACACCGGGGAGCTGTTTTTT.

This clonotype appeared many times. The chain is built from TRBV5-1 and TRBJ1-1; TRBD1 matches 9 bases. Germline V gene data show CDR1 as SGHRS and CDR2 as YFSETQ. Trimming took 2 bases from V and 2 from J; bases not matched to a gene: 4. This CDR3 contains 15 residues. CDR3 in DNA: TGCGCCAGCAGCTTTACAGGGGGCGGAAACACTGAAGCTTTCTTT. Amino acid sequence: CASSFTGGGNTEAFF. The complete variable domain, with remaining parts taken from reference TRBV5-1 and TRBJ1-1, reads KAGVTQTPRYLIKTRGQQVTLSCSPISGHRSVSWYQQTPGQGLQFLFEYFSETQRNKGNFPGRFSGRQFSNSRSEMNVSTLELGDSALYLCASSFTGGGNTEAFFGQGTRLTVV.

This clonotype has just a few counts. This sequence joins TRBV6-5 and TRBJ1-6, with D uncertain. The V end lost 0 bases, the J end lost 0 bases, and 9 bases lay between the germline ends. CDR3 length: 17 residues. Per the germline V gene, CDR1 is MNHEY and CDR2 is SVGAGI. The CDR3 sequence is CASSYSGRSSYNSPLHF. Written as DNA, the CDR3 is TGTGCCAGCAGTTACTCGGGCCGAAGCTCCTATAATTCACCCCTCCACTTT.

This clonotype has just a few counts. The chain combines TRBV24-1 with TRBJ2-1; D is unresolved. Trimming removed 3 bases from V and 9 bases from J, with 14 bases in between. This CDR3 spans 14 amino acids. Per germline, CDR1 KGHDR and CDR2 SFDVKD. The DNA for the CDR3 is TGTGCCACCAGTGATACGCAGACTTTCACTGAGCAGTTCTTC. Its translation: CATSDTQTFTEQFF.

This clonotype was counted only a few times. The J gene is TRBJ2-3, the V gene TRBV11-2; D might be TRBD2 (5 bases). The CDR3 totals 13 residues. V lost 4 bases, J lost 6 bases, and 11 bases lay in between. The germline gives CDR1 SGHAT, CDR2 FQNNGV. CDR3 loop: CASSSQSGDTQYF. The CDR3 region has the DNA TGTGCCAGCAGCTCACAGTCGGGGGATACGCAGTATTTT.

This sequence joins TRBV6-5 and TRBJ2-7; D unclear. CDR1 and CDR2 (germline): MNHEY, SVGAGI. The ends were cut back, 2 bases at V and 4 bases at J, with 9 bases in the middle. CDR3 size: 13 residues. The CDR3 loop is CASSYELNYEQYF. The CDR3 nucleotides are TGTGCCAGCAGTTACGAACTGAATTACGAGCAGTACTTC.

The sample holds many counts of this clonotype. The V gene is TRBV5-1, the J gene TRBJ2-1; TRBD2 matches at 9 bases. Looked up from germline, CDR1 is SGHRS and CDR2 is YFSETQ. The CDR3 spans 15 residues. The V and J ends lost 2 bases and 7 bases, in that order; junction bases with no gene match: 7. DNA of the CDR3: TGCGCCAGCAGCTTCGCTAGCGGGGCTTCAAATGAGCAGTTCTTC. Translating it yields CASSFASGASNEQFF.

The chain's CDR3 is CASSLKNTQYF. CDR3 sequence (DNA): TGTGCCAGCAGTTTAAAGAATACGCAGTATTTT. This rearrangement joins TRBV12-3 or TRBV12-4 to TRBJ2-3; no firm D call. The V end lost 2 bases, the J end lost 7 bases, and 4 bases lay between the germline ends. The CDR3 is 11 amino acids.